This TCR beta chain comes out of a study of CD8 T cells in Susac syndrome. Study findings and constraints: The CD4+ T cell repertoires of Susac syndrome were found to show no clonal expansion.

As regards this clonotype: Its specificity is not known.

CDR3 size: 14 residues. The germline V and J ends were trimmed by 0 bases and 3 bases, with 9 bases remaining between them. The germline V gene has CDR1 SGHDT and CDR2 YYEEEE. With random hexamers, roughly 0.45 to 1 ug RNA was reverse transcribed. An immunoSEQ multiplex PCR amplified TCR beta CDR3 over 54 Vbeta and 13 Jbeta. TCRdb called the immunoSEQ multiplex PCR reads again in MiXCR, with one record for every CDR3 protein. Among some 110,000 distinct CDR3 sequences listed, 96% were seen once. The chain has TRBV5-6 and TRBJ1-2; a weak D match, TRBD1 (6 bases). Sequencing was carried out using CD4+ T cells from PBMCs. The sequence was collected from a human donor with Susac syndrome. CDR3 bases: TGTGCCAGCAGCTTGGCGGGGGCGGACTATGGCTACACCTTC. It is translated as CASSLAGADYGYTF.